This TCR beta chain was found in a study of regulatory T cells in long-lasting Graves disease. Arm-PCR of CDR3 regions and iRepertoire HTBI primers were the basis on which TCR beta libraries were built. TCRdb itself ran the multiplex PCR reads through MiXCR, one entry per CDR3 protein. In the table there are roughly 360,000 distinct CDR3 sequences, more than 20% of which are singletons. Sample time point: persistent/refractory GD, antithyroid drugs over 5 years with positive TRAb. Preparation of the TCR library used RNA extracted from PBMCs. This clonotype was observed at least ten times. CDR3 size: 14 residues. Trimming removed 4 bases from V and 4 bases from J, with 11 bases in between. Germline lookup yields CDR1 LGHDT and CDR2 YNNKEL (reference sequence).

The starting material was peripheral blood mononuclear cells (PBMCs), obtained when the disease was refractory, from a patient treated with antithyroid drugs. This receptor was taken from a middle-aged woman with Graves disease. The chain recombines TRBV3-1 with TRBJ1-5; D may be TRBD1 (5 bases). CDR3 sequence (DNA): TGTGCCAGCAGCCTAACGGAGGGGAATCAGCCCCAGCATTTT. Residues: CASSLTEGNQPQHF.